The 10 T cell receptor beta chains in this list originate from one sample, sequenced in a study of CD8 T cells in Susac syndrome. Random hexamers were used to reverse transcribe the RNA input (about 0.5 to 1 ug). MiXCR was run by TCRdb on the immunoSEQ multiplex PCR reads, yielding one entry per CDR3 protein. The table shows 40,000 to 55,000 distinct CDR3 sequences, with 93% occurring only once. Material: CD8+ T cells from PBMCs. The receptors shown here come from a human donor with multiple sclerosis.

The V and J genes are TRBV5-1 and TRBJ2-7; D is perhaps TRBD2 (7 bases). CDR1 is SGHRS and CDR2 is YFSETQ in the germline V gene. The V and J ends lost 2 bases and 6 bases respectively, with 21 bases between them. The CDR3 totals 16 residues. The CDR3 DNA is TGCGCCAGCAGCTTAGCCGGGGGGCCTCCCCTAGGCGAGCAGTACTTC. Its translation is CASSLAGGPPLGEQYF. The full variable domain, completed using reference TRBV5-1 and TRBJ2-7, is KAGVTQTPRYLIKTRGQQVTLSCSPISGHRSVSWYQQTPGQGLQFLFEYFSETQRNKGNFPGRFSGRQFSNSRSEMNVSTLELGDSALYLCASSLAGGPPLGEQYFGPGTRLTVT.

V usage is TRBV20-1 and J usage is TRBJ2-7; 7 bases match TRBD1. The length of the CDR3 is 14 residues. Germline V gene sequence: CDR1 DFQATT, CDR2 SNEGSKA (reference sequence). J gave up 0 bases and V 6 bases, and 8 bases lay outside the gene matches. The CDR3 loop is CSAKGQTSSYEQYF. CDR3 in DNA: TGCAGTGCCAAGGGACAGACGAGCTCCTACGAGCAGTACTTC.

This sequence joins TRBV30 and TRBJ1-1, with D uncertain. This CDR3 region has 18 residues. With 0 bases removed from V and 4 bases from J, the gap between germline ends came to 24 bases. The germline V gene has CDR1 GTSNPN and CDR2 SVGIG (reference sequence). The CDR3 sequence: CAWSVPKPGGGKSTEAFF. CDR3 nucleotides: TGTGCCTGGAGTGTACCGAAGCCGGGCGGAGGGAAGAGCACTGAAGCTTTCTTT.

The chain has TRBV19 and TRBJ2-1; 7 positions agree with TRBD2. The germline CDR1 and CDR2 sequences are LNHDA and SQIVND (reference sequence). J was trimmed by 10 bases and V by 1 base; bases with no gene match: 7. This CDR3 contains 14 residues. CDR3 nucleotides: TGTGCCAGTAGTATAGTCTGGACTAGTAGGGAGCAGTTCTTC. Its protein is CASSIVWTSREQFF. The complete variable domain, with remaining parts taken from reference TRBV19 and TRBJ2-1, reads DGGITQSPKYLFRKEGQNVTLSCEQNLNHDAMYWYRQDPGQGLRLIYYSQIVNDFQKGDIAEGYSVSREKKESFPLTVTSAQKNPTAFYLCASSIVWTSREQFFGPGTRLTVL.

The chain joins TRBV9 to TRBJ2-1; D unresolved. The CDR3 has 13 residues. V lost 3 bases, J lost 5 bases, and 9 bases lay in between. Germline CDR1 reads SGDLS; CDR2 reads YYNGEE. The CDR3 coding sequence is TGTGCCAGCAGCGATACGGACGACAATGAGCAGTTCTTC. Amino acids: CASSDTDDNEQFF. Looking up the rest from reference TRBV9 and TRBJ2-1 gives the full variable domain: DSGVTQTPKHLITATGQRVTLRCSPRSGDLSVYWYQQSLDQGLQFLIQYYNGEERAKGNILERFSAQQFPDLHSELNLSSLELGDSALYFCASSDTDDNEQFFGPGTRLTVL.

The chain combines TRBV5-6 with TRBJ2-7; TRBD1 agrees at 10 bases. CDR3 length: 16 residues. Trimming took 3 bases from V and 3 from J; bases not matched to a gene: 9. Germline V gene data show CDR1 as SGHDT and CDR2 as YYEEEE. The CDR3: CASSSDRTGGDYEQYF. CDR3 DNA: TGTGCCAGCAGCTCTGATCGGACAGGGGGGGACTACGAGCAGTACTTC.

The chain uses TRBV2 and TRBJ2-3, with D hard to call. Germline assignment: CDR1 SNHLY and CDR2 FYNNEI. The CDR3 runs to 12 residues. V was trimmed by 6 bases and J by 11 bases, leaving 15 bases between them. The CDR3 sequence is CASRTPETVQYF. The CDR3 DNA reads TGTGCCAGCAGGACCCCGGAGACGGTGCAGTATTTT.

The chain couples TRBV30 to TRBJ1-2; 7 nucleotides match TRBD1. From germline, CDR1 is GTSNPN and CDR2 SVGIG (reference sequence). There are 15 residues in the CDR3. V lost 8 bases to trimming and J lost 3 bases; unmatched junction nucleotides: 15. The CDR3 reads CAGGLPGQPHYGYTF. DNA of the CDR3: TGTGCCGGAGGGTTACCGGGACAGCCACACTATGGCTACACCTTC. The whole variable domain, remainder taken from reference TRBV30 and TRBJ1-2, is SQTIHQWPATLVQPVGSPLSLECTVEGTSNPNLYWYRQAAGRGLQLLFYSVGIGQISSEVPQNLSASRPQDRQFILSSKKLLLSDSGFYLCAGGLPGQPHYGYTFGSGTRLTVV.

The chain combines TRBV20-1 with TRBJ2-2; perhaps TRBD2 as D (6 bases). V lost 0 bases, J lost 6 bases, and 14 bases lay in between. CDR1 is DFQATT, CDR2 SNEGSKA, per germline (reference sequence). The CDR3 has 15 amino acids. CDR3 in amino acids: CSARDKGLYPGELFF. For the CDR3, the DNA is TGCAGTGCTAGAGATAAGGGACTGTATCCCGGGGAGCTGTTTTTT.

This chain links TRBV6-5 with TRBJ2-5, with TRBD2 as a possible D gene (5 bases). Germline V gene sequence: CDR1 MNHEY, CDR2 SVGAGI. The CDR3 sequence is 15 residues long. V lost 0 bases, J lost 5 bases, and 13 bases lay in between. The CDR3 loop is CASSYSGRVGETQYF. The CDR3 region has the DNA TGTGCCAGCAGTTACTCTGGGCGGGTCGGCGAGACCCAGTACTTC.